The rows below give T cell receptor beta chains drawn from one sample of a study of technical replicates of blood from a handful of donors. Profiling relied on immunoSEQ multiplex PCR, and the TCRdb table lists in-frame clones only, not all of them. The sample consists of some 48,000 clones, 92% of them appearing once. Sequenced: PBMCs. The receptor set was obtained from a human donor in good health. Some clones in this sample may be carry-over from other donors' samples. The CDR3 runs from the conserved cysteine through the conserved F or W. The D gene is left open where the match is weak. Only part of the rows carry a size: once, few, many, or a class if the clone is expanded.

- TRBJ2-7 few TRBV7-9 TGTGCCAGCAGCCCCAAAGTGAGGGTCGGGGTCGAGCAGTACTTC CASSPKVRVGVEQYF
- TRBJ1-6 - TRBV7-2 TGTGCCAGCAGCTTAGGGTCTCGGGGGGCTGATAATTCACCCCTCCACTTT CASSLGSRGADNSPLHF
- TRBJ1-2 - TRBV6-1 TGTGCCAGCAGTATGGCAGAAGAATATGGCTACACCTTC CASSMAEEYGYTF
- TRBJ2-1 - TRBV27 TGTGCCAGCAGAACTACGGGACTGTACAATGAGCAGTTCTTC CASRTTGLYNEQFF
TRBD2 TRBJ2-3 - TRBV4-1 TGCGCCAGCAGCCAAGATTTAGCGGGGGGGCCACTTACAGATACGCAGTATTTT CASSQDLAGGPLTDTQYF
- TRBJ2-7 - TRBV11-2 TGTGCCATTACAACAGGGAACGAGCAGTACTTC CAITTGNEQYF
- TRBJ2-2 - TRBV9 TGTGCCAGCAGCCGACCCAAGACAGGCCCCAACACCGGGGAGCTGTTTTTT CASSRPKTGPNTGELFF
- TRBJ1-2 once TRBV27 TGTGCCAGCAGTTTAGGTCCGGGTCACTATGGCTACACCTTC CASSLGPGHYGYTF
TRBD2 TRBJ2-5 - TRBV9 TGTGCCAGCAGCGTTAGCGGGAGGGAAGAGACCCAGTACTTC CASSVSGREETQYF
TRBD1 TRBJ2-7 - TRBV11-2 TGTGCCAGCAGCCCGACAGGGATCGAGCAGTACTTC CASSPTGIEQYF
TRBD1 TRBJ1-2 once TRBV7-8 TGTGCCAGCAGCTTATTACAGGGGGCTAATGGCTACACCTTC CASSLLQGANGYTF
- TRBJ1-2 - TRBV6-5 TGTGCCACCCGGGGAGGGTATGGCTACACCTTC CATRGGYGYTF
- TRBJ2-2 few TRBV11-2 TGTGCCAGCAGCTCGATCAGAAGGAGCACCGGGGAGCTGTTTTTT CASSSIRRSTGELFF
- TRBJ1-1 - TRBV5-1 TGCGCCAGCAGCTCGGGGGGGGCGAACACTGAAGCTTTCTTT CASSSGGANTEAFF
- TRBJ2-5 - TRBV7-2 TGTGCCAGCAGCTTAGTCCGAGAAGAGACCCAGTACTTC CASSLVREETQYF
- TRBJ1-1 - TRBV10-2 TGCGCCAGCAGTGAATCCTACCGAGGGACTGAAGCTTTCTTT CASSESYRGTEAFF
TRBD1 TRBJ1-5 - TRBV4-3 TGCGCCAGCAGCCAAGATGCGACAGGGCATCAGCCCCAGCATTTT CASSQDATGHQPQHF
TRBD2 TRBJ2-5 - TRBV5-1 TGCGCCAGCAGCTTGTCCACTAGCGGGGGACAAGAGACCCAGTACTTC CASSLSTSGGQETQYF
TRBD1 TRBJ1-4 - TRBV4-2 TGTGCCAGCAGCCAAGGAGAGGGGGCTACTAATGAAAAACTGTTTTTT CASSQGEGATNEKLFF
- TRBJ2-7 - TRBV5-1 TGCGCCAGCAGCGACAGCTACGAGCAGTACTTC CASSDSYEQYF
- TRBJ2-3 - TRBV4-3 TGCGCCAGCAGCCAAGATGTGGGGCGGGGTACGCAGTATTTT CASSQDVGRGTQYF
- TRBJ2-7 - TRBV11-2 TGTGCCAGCAGCTTGGAGTTGGGCGAGCAGTACTTC CASSLELGEQYF
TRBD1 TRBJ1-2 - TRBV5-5 TGTGCCAGCAGCTTGACAGGGGACGCAGGCTATGGCTACACCTTC CASSLTGDAGYGYTF
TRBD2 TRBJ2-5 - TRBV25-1 TGTGCCAGCAGTGAAAGACTAGCGGGAATGGAGACCCAGTACTTC CASSERLAGMETQYF
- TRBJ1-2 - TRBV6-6 TGTGCCAGCAGTAACCCAGGGTATGGCTACACCTTC CASSNPGYGYTF
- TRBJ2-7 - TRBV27 TGTGCCACCCAGGGAACGAGCTCCTACGAGCAGTACTTC CATQGTSSYEQYF
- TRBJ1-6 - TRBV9 TGTGCCAGCAGCGTAGACGGAGCCCGGGAGGCCCTCCACTTT CASSVDGAREALHF
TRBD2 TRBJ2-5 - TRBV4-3 TGCGCCAGCAGCCGCGGGACTAGCGGGATGTACCAAGAGACCCAGTACTTC CASSRGTSGMYQETQYF
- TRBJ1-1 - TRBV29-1 TGCAGCGTGACGGACAGAACCTCCACTGAAGCTTTCTTT CSVTDRTSTEAFF
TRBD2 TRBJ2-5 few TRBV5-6 TGTGCCAGCAGCCACACGGGAAGACTAGCGTATGTGGAGACCCAGTACTTC CASSHTGRLAYVETQYF
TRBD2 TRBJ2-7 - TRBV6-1 TGTGCCACTTTTCAACTAGCGAACTCCTACGAGCAGTACTTC CATFQLANSYEQYF
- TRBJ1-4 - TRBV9 TGTGCCAGCAGCGTAGGGGGGGCAACTAATGAAAAACTGTTTTTT CASSVGGATNEKLFF
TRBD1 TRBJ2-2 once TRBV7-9 TGTGCCAGCAGGCGTCAATCGGGGACAGCGAACACCGGGGAGCTGTTTTTT CASRRQSGTANTGELFF
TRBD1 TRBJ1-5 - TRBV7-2 TGTGCCAGCAGCTTTCAGGGGGCCGGCCAGCCCCAGCATTTT CASSFQGAGQPQHF
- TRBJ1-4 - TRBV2 TGTGCCAGCAGACTCGGCCCCCCGGGGGAAAAACTGTTTTTT CASRLGPPGEKLFF
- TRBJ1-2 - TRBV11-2 TGTGCCAGCAGCTCCCTAACTGGCTACACCTTC CASSSLTGYTF
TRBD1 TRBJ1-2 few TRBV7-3 TGTGCCAGCAGCTTATATCGCAGGGGGAAAGGCTACACCTTC CASSLYRRGKGYTF
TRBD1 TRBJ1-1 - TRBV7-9 TGTGCCAGCAGCTTTAGTCAGGGGGCGCTGGACACTGAAGCTTTCTTT CASSFSQGALDTEAFF
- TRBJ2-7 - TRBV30 TGTGCCTGGAGTCAGGGTACCTACGAGCAGTACTTC CAWSQGTYEQYF
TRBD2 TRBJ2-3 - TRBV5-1 TGCGCCAGCAGCCCCCGGGACTATGACACAGATACGCAGTATTTT CASSPRDYDTDTQYF
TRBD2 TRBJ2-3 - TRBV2 TGTGCCAGCATCAAGGGACTACTTGAGGCAGATACGCAGTATTTT CASIKGLLEADTQYF
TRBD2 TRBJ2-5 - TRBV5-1 TGCGCCAGCAGCTTGGGGGCTACTAGCGGTCAAGAGACCCAGTACTTC CASSLGATSGQETQYF
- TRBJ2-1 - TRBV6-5 TGTGCCAGCTCCTCTATCCCCAATGAGCAGTTCTTC CASSSIPNEQFF
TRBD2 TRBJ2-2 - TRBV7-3 TGTGCCAGCGCAAACCCCCCTAGCGGGGGACCCGGGGAGCTGTTTTTT CASANPPSGGPGELFF
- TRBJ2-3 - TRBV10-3 TGTGCCATCAAGCTTGCCGGGGCAGATACGCAGTATTTT CAIKLAGADTQYF
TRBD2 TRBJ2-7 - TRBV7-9 TGTGCCAGCAGCTTAGGTCGAGCGGGATTATACGAGCAGTACTTC CASSLGRAGLYEQYF
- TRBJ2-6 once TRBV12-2 TGTGCAAGTCGCTTATTTCCCTCCTCTGGGGCCAACGTCCTGACTTTC CASRLFPSSGANVLTF
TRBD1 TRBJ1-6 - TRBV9 TGTGCCAGCAGCCCATGGACAGGGGTTGGTTCACCCCTCCACTTT CASSPWTGVGSPLHF
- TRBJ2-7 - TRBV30 TGTGCCGGGGGGGGCGGTCACTACGAGCAGTACTTC CAGGGGHYEQYF
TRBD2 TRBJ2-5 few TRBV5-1 TGCGCCAGCAGCTCCGGACTAGCGGGGGCTCAAGAGACCCAGTACTTC CASSSGLAGAQETQYF
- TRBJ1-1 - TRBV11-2 TGTGCCAGCAGCTTAGATCCAAGTGGAGGCACTGAAGCTTTCTTT CASSLDPSGGTEAFF
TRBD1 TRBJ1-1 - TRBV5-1 TGCGCCAGCAGCGACGACAGGGGGCGGTTAACTTTCTTT CASSDDRGRLTFF
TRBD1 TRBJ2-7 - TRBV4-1 TGCGCCAGCAGCCAAGGGGACAGGGGTTACGAGCAGTACTTC CASSQGDRGYEQYF
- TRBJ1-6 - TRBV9 TGTGCCAGCAGCGTAGAAGAACAGGGTACGACCCTCCACTTT CASSVEEQGTTLHF